This T cell receptor beta chain was captured by sequencing in a study of T cell repertoires in cytomegalovirus infection. The V end was cut by 4 bases, the J end by 4 bases, with 19 bases between. The V gene's germline CDR1 is SGHVS and CDR2 FNYEAQ. This CDR3 region has 16 residues. Study-wide results and caveats: Dominating the ex vivo response were TCR beta clonotypes that were CMV-specific and HLA-C-restricted.

TCRdb itself ran the reads through MiXCR, one entry per CDR3 protein. Here the sample spans a few hundred thousand distinct CDR3 sequences, 40% being singletons. This clonotype was found a few times. Its specificity is not known. The chain combines TRBV7-6 with TRBJ1-2; maybe TRBD1 (5 bases). The sequencing here drew on cultured PBMCs, taken from culture after CMV antigen stimulation. The receptor was derived from a human donor in good health (CMV status not recorded). Some clones in this sample may be carry-over from other donors' samples. CDR3 in amino acids: CASSSTDSPKLYGYTF. In DNA form, the CDR3 reads TGTGCCAGCAGCTCTACCGACAGCCCAAAACTCTATGGCTACACCTTC.